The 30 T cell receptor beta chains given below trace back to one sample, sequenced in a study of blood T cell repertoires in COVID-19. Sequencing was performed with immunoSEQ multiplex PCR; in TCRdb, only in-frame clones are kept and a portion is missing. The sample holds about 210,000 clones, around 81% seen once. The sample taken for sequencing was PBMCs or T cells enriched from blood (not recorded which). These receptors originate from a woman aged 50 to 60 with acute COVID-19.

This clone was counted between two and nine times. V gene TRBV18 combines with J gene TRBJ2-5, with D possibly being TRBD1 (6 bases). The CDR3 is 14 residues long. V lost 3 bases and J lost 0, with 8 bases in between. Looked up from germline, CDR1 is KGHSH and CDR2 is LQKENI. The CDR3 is CASSPKGDQETQYF. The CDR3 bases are TGTGCCAGCTCACCGAAGGGGGACCAAGAGACCCAGTACTTC.

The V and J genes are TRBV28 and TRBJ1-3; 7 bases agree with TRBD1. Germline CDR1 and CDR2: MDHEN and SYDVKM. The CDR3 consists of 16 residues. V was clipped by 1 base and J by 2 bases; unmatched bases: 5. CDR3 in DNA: TGTGCCAGCAGTTTATTGCCAGGGGGGACTGGAAACACCATATATTTT. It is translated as CASSLLPGGTGNTIYF.

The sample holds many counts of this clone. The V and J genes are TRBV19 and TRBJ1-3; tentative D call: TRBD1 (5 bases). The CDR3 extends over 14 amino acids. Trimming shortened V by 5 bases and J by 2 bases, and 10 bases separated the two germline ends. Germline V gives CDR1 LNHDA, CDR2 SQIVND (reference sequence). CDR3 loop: CASSHRTTGNTIYF. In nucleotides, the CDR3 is TGTGCCAGTAGTCACCGGACAACTGGAAACACCATATATTTT.

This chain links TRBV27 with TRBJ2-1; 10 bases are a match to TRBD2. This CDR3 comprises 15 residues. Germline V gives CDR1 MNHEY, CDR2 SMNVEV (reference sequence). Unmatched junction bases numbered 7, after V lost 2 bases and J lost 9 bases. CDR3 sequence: CASSLRGSGRAEQFF. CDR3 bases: TGTGCCAGCAGTTTACGAGGGAGCGGGAGGGCTGAGCAGTTCTTC.

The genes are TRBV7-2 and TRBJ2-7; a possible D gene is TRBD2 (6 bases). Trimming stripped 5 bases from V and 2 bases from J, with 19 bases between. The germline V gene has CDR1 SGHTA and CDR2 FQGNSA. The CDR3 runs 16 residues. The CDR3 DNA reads TGTGCCAGCAGCCCGGGGCCCCTGCGGGAAACCTACGAGCAGTACTTC. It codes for CASSPGPLRETYEQYF.

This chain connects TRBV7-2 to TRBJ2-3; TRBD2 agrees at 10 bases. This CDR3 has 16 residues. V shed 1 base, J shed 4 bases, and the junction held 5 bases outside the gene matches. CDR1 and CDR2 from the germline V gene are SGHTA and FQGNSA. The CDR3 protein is CASSLGKRGGADTQYF. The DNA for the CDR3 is TGTGCCAGCAGCTTAGGGAAGCGGGGGGGCGCAGATACGCAGTATTTT.

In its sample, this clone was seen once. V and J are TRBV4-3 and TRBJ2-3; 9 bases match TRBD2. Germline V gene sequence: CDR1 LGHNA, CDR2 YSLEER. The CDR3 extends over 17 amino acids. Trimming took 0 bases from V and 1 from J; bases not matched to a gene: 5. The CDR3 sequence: CASSQDAGGPGTDTQYF. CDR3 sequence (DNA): TGCGCCAGCAGCCAAGATGCGGGAGGGCCTGGCACAGATACGCAGTATTTT.

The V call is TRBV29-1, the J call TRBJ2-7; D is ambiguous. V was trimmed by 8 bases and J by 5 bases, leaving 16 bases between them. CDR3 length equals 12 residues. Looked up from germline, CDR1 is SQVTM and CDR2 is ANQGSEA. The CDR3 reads CSFRHVDDEQYF. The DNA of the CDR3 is TGCAGCTTCCGCCACGTAGATGACGAGCAGTACTTC.

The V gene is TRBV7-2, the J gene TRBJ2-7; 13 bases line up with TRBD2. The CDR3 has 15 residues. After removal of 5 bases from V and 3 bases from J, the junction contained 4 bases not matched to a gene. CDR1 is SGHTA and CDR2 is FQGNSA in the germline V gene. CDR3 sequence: CASSPRTSGGYEQYF. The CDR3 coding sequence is TGTGCCAGCAGCCCGCGGACTAGCGGGGGCTACGAGCAGTACTTC.

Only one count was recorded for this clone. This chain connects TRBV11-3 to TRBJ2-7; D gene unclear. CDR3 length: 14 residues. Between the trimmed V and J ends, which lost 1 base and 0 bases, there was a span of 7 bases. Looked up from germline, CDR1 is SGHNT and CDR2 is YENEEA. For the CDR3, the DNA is TGTGCCAGCAGCTTAGCGTACATCTCCTACGAGCAGTACTTC. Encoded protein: CASSLAYISYEQYF.

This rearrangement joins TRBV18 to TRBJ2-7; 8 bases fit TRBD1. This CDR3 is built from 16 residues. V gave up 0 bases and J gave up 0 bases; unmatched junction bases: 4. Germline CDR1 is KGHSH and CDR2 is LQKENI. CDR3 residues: CASSPPTGQGSYEQYF. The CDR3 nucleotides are TGTGCCAGCTCACCACCAACAGGACAGGGCTCCTACGAGCAGTACTTC.

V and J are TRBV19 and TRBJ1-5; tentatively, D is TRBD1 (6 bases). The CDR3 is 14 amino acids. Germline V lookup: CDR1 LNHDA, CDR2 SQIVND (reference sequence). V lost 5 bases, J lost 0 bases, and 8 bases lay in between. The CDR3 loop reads CASSPQGSNQPQHF. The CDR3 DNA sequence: TGTGCCAGTAGTCCACAGGGTAGCAATCAGCCCCAGCATTTT. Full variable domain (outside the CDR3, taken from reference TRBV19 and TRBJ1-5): DGGITQSPKYLFRKEGQNVTLSCEQNLNHDAMYWYRQDPGQGLRLIYYSQIVNDFQKGDIAEGYSVSREKKESFPLTVTSAQKNPTAFYLCASSPQGSNQPQHFGDGTRLSIL.

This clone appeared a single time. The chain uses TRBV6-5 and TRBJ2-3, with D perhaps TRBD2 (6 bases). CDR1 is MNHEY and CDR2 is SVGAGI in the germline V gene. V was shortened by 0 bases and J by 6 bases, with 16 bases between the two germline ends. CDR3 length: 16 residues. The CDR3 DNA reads TGTGCCAGCAGTTACTCGCCGGGGGTCCCAGCCGATACGCAGTATTTT. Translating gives CASSYSPGVPADTQYF.

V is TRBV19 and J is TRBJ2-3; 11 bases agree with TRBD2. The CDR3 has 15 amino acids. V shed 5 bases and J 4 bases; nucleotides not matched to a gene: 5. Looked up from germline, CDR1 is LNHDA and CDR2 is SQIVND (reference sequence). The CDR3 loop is CASSLLAGGPDTQYF. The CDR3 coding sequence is TGTGCCAGTAGTCTATTAGCGGGGGGGCCAGATACGCAGTATTTT.

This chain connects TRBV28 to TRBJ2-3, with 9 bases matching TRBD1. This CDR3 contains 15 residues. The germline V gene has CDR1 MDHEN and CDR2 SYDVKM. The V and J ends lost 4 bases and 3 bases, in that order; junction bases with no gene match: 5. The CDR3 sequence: CASSSTGGGTDTQYF. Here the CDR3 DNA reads TGTGCCAGCAGTTCCACAGGGGGCGGAACAGATACGCAGTATTTT.

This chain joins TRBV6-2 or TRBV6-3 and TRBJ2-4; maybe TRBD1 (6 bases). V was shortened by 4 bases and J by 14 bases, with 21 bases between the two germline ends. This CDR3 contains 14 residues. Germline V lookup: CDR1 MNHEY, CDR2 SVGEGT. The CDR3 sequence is CASSSPWLDRPKYF. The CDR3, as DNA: TGTGCCAGCAGTTCCCCCTGGTTGGACAGACCAAAGTACTTC.

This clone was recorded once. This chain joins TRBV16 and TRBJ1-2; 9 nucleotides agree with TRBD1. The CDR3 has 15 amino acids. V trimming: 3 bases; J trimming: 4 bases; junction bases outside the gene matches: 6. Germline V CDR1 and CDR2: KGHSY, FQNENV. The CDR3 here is CASSHQTGGRYGYTF. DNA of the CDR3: TGTGCCAGCAGCCACCAAACAGGGGGCCGCTATGGCTACACCTTC.

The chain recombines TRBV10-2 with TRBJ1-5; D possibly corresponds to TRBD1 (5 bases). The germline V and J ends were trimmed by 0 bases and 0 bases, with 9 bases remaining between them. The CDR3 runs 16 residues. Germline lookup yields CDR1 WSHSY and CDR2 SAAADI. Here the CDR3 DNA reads TGCGCCAGCAGTGAGTCGGGGGGAGATAGCAATCAGCCCCAGCATTTT. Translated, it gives CASSESGGDSNQPQHF.

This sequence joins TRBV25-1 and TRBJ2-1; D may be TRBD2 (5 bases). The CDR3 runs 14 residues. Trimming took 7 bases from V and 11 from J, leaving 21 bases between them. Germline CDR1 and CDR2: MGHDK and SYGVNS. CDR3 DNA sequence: TGTGCCAGCACGGAGGCCGGTGGGCACGAACAGCAGTTCTTC. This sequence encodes CASTEAGGHEQQFF.

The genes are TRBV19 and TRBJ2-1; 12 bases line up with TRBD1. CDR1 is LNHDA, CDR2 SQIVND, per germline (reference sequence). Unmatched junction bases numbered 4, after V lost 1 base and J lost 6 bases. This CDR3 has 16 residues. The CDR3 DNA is TGTGCCAGTAGTATAGGAGGGACAGGGGGCCGCAATGAGCAGTTCTTC. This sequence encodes CASSIGGTGGRNEQFF.

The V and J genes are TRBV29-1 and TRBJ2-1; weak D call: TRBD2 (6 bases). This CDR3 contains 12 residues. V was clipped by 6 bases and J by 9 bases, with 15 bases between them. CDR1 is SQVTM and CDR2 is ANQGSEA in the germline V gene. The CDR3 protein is CSVAWRGGEQFF. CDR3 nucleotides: TGCAGCGTGGCATGGAGGGGCGGTGAGCAGTTCTTC.

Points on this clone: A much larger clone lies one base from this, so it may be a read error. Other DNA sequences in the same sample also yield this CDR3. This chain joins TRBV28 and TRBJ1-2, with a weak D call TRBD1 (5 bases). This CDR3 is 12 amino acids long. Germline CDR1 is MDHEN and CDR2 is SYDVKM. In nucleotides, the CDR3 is TGTGCCAGCAGTTTAAACGCAGGGAGGTACACCTTT. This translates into CASSLNAGRYTF.

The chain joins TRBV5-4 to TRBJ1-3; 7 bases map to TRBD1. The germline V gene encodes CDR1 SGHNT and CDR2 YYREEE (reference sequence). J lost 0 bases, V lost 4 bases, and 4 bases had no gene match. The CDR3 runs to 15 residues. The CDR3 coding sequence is TGTGCCAGCAGCGTGGACAGGAGCTCTGGAAACACCATATATTTT. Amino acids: CASSVDRSSGNTIYF.

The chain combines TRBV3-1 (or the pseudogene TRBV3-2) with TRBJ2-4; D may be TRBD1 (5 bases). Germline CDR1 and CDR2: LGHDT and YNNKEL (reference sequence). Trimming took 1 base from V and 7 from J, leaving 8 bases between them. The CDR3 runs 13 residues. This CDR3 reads CASSQGQSNIQYF. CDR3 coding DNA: TGTGCCAGCAGCCAAGGACAGTCTAACATTCAGTACTTC.

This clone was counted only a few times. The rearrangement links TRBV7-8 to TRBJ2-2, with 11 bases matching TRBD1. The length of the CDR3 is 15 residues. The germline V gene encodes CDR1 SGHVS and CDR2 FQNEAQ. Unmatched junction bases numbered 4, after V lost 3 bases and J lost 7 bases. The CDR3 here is CASSFGTGGVGELFF. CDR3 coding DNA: TGTGCCAGCAGCTTCGGGACAGGGGGAGTCGGGGAGCTGTTTTTT.

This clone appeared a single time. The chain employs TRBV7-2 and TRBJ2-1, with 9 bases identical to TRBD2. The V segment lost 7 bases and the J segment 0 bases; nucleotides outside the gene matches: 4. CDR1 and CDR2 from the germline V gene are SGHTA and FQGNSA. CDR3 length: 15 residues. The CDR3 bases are TGTGCCAGCATGCTAGCGGGGCGCTCCTACAATGAGCAGTTCTTC. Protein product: CASMLAGRSYNEQFF.

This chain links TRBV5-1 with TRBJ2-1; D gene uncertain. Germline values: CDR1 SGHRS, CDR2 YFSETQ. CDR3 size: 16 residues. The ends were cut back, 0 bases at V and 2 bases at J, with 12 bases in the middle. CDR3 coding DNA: TGCGCCAGCAGCTTGGCTTACGGGTCGACCTACAATGAGCAGTTCTTC. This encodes CASSLAYGSTYNEQFF. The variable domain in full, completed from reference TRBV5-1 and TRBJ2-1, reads KAGVTQTPRYLIKTRGQQVTLSCSPISGHRSVSWYQQTPGQGLQFLFEYFSETQRNKGNFPGRFSGRQFSNSRSEMNVSTLELGDSALYLCASSLAYGSTYNEQFFGPGTRLTVL.

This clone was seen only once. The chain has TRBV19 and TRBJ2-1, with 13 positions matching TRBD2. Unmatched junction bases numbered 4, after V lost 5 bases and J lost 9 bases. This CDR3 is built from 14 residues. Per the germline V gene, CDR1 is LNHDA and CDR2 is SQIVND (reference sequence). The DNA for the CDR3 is TGTGCCAGTAGTCCGGGACTAGCGGGGACTGAGCAGTTCTTC. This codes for CASSPGLAGTEQFF.

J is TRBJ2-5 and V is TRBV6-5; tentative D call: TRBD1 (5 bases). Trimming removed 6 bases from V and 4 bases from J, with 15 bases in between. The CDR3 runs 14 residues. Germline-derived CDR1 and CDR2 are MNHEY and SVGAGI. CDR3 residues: CASSPSPGRETQYF. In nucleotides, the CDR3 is TGTGCCAGCAGCCCATCTCCAGGGCGAGAGACCCAGTACTTC.

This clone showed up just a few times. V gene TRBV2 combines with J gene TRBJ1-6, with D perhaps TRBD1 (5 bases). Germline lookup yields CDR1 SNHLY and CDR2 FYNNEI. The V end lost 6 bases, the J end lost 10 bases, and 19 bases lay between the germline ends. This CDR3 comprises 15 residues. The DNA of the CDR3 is TGTGCCAGCAGCCCTGAACGGGGACGGGGGTCACCCCTCCACTTT. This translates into CASSPERGRGSPLHF.